The 7 T cell receptor beta chains given below trace back to one sample, sequenced in a study of blood T cell repertoires in COVID-19 (dated by TCRdb to the early 2020s). Library preparation was by the immunoSEQ multiplex PCR assay. Imported from immuneACCESS, the table was reduced by TCRdb to in-frame sequences with V and J called. These copies leave out some clones; in studies compared against another copy, an unresolved V gene accounts for under half, and the cause of the remainder is not known. The sample contains 120,000 or so clones, roughly four fifths of them found a single time. Roughly 15% of the sample goes to the ten largest clones. Sample: peripheral blood. These receptors were taken from a man aged 25-40 years with COVID-19, enrolled during active disease.

The V gene is TRBV4-1, the J gene TRBJ1-1; D perhaps matches TRBD1 (5 bases). This CDR3 has 15 residues. The V end lost 1 base, the J end lost 3 bases, and 12 bases lay between the germline ends. Per germline, CDR1 MGHRA and CDR2 YSYEKL. CDR3 protein: CASSQVGGKDTEAFF. The CDR3 DNA reads as TGCGCCAGCAGCCAAGTTGGGGGGAAAGACACTGAAGCTTTCTTT.

The chain has TRBV2 and TRBJ2-7; 9 positions agree with TRBD2. This CDR3 has 16 amino acids. Germline V gene lookup returns CDR1 SNHLY and CDR2 FYNNEI. The V gene end was trimmed by 6 bases and the J gene end by 0 bases; junction bases not matched to a gene: 9. DNA for the CDR3: TGTGCCAGCAGGGCGGCTAGCGGGACCTTCTCCTACGAGCAGTACTTC. Translation gives CASRAASGTFSYEQYF.

The CDR3 sequence: CASTGGRNYGYTF. CDR3 sequence (DNA): TGTGCCAGCACAGGGGGTCGCAACTATGGCTACACCTTC. The rearrangement joins TRBV12-3 or TRBV12-4 to TRBJ1-2; 7 positions agree with TRBD1. V shed 7 bases and J 2 bases; nucleotides not matched to a gene: 4. This CDR3 has 13 residues.

The chain uses TRBV6-5 and TRBJ2-7; TRBD1 aligns across 8 bases. CDR1 is MNHEY, CDR2 SVGAGI, per germline. V lost 6 bases to trimming and J lost 2 bases; unmatched junction nucleotides: 9. The CDR3 loop spans 15 amino acids. CDR3 sequence reads: CASSLDRGGTYEQYF. The CDR3 DNA reads TGTGCCAGCAGCCTCGACAGGGGCGGAACCTACGAGCAGTACTTC.

The chain is built from TRBV2 and TRBJ1-3; perhaps TRBD1 as D (5 bases). Germline-derived CDR1 and CDR2 are SNHLY and FYNNEI. Trimming cost V 4 bases and J 0 bases, with 13 bases left between them. The CDR3 consists of 16 residues. CDR3 sequence (DNA): TGTGCCAGCAGTGGCCTTCAGGGCATCTCTGGAAACACCATATATTTT. Translated: CASSGLQGISGNTIYF.

The V and J genes are TRBV6-5 and TRBJ2-1, with D possibly TRBD2 on 6 matching bases. The germline V and J ends were trimmed by 2 bases and 3 bases, with 11 bases remaining between them. This CDR3 has 15 residues. Germline CDR1 MNHEY, CDR2 SVGAGI. CDR3 nucleotides: TGTGCCAGCAGTTACGACCGGGAGCTCTACAATGAGCAGTTCTTC. Residues: CASSYDRELYNEQFF.

DNA for the CDR3: TGTGCCAGCAGCTTAGATTACAGGGGACCCCTCATCACAGATACGCAGTATTTT. Residues: CASSLDYRGPLITDTQYF. This chain uses TRBV11-2 with TRBJ2-3; the match to TRBD1 covers 7 bases. Per germline, CDR1 SGHAT and CDR2 FQNNGV. CDR3 length: 18 residues. After removal of 0 bases from V and 2 bases from J, the junction contained 11 bases not matched to a gene.